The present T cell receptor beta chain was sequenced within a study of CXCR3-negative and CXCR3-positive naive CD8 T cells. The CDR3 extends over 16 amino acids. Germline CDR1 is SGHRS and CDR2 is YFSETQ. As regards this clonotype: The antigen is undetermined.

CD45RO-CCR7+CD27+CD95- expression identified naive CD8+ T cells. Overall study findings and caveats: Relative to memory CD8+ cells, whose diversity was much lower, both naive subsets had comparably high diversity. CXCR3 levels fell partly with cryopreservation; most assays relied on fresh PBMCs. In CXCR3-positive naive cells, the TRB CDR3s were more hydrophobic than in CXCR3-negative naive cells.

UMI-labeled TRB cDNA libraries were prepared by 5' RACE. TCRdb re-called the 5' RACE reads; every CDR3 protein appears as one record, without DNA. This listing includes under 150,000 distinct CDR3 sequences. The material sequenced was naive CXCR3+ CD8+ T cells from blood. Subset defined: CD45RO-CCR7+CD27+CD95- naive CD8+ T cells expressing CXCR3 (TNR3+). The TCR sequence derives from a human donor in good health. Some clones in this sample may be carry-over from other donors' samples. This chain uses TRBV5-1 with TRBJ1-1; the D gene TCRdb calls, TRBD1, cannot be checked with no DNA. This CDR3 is CASSLGQSRLNTEAFF.